One and the same sample provided the 14 T cell receptor beta chains below, sequenced in a study of blood T cell repertoires in COVID-19. Data came from immunoSEQ multiplex PCR; TCRdb stores just in-frame clones and leaves some out. The sample carries 300,000 or so clones, around four fifths recorded once. Sample: peripheral blood. The receptors were gathered from a woman aged 50 to 65 with active or convalescent COVID-19.

The chain joins TRBV3-1 (or the pseudogene TRBV3-2) to TRBJ2-3; 15 bases map to TRBD2. J lost 4 bases, V lost 2 bases, and 7 bases had no gene match. The CDR3 runs to 18 residues. CDR1 LGHDT and CDR2 YNNKEL come from the germline V gene (reference sequence). The CDR3 protein is CASSQFSGLAGGPDTQYF. The CDR3 nucleotides read TGTGCCAGCAGCCAATTTTCTGGACTAGCGGGAGGGCCAGATACGCAGTATTTT.

The chain couples TRBV27 to TRBJ2-2; weak D call: TRBD2 (7 bases). V lost 7 bases to trimming and J lost 5 bases, with 17 bases between them. Germline CDR1 and CDR2: MNHEY and SMNVEV (reference sequence). The CDR3 runs 15 residues. CDR3 bases: TGTGCCAGCAACCCGGAGGGGGGGGCGACCGGGGAGCTGTTTTTT. Amino acids: CASNPEGGATGELFF.

The chain joins TRBV6-5 to TRBJ1-4; 7 positions agree with TRBD1. The V segment lost 10 bases and the J segment 12 bases; nucleotides outside the gene matches: 8. From germline, CDR1 is MNHEY and CDR2 SVGAGI. This CDR3 has 11 amino acids. CDR3 residues: CATGQVIELFF. Written as DNA, the CDR3 is TGTGCCACCGGACAGGTTATAGAACTGTTTTTT.

Worth noting for this clone: The identical CDR3 is also encoded by other nucleotide sequences in the sample. V usage is TRBV27 and J usage is TRBJ2-2; 10 bases fit TRBD2. The V gene's germline CDR1 is MNHEY and CDR2 SMNVEV (reference sequence). The CDR3 runs 15 residues. V gave up 5 bases and J gave up 4 bases; unmatched junction bases: 4. The CDR3: CASSPWTSGTGELFF. The DNA for the CDR3 is TGTGCCAGCAGTCCATGGACTAGCGGCACCGGGGAGCTGTTTTTT.

This sequence joins TRBV7-2 and TRBJ1-2, with D perhaps TRBD1 (5 bases). Germline V gene sequence: CDR1 SGHTA, CDR2 FQGNSA. This CDR3 has 13 amino acids. V gave up 3 bases and J gave up 8 bases, with 13 bases separating them. DNA for the CDR3: TGTGCCAGCAGCTTTTCAGGGTTTAAAGGCTACACCTTC. As protein: CASSFSGFKGYTF.

This clone has only one observation. The chain recombines TRBV2 with TRBJ1-5; 8 bases are a match to TRBD1. The CDR3 has 14 amino acids. Germline CDR1 SNHLY, CDR2 FYNNEI. V trimming: 6 bases; J trimming: 7 bases; junction bases outside the gene matches: 8. The CDR3, as DNA: TGTGCCAGCAGCTCCCCAGGGGGCGGGCAGCCCCAGCATTTT. Translation gives CASSSPGGGQPQHF.

This rearrangement joins TRBV19 to TRBJ1-5; D gene unclear. V was pared by 8 bases and J by 5 bases, with 13 bases between. Looked up from germline, CDR1 is LNHDA and CDR2 is SQIVND (reference sequence). The CDR3 has 13 residues. This CDR3 reads CASSVQIYQPQHF. The DNA of the CDR3 is TGTGCCAGTTCGGTACAGATTTATCAGCCCCAGCATTTT.

The chain joins TRBV19 to TRBJ1-1; 7 nucleotides line up with TRBD1. Trimming at V came to 9 bases and at J to 4 bases, leaving 8 bases not matched to a gene. From germline, CDR1 is LNHDA and CDR2 SQIVND (reference sequence). CDR3 length: 13 amino acids. DNA for the CDR3: TGTGCCAGCAGATACAGGGGCGGCACTGAAGCTTTCTTT. Translation gives CASRYRGGTEAFF.

The gene calls are TRBV5-1 and TRBJ1-2; the match to TRBD1 covers 7 bases. This CDR3 has 13 amino acids. Germline V CDR1 and CDR2: SGHRS, YFSETQ. Unmatched junction bases numbered 8, after V lost 4 bases and J lost 8 bases. The CDR3 DNA sequence: TGCGCCAGCAGCGTCTTAGGGGGCGACGGCTACACCTTC. As protein: CASSVLGGDGYTF.

This clone showed up just once. The rearrangement uses TRBV9 and TRBJ2-7; TRBD2 aligns across 8 bases. J was trimmed by 5 bases and V by 0 bases; bases with no gene match: 7. The CDR3 covers 15 residues. Germline V CDR1 and CDR2: SGDLS, YYNGEE. In DNA form, the CDR3 reads TGTGCCAGCAGCGTAGGGATAGCGGGAATCGACGAGCAGTACTTC. It codes for CASSVGIAGIDEQYF.

There are a few counts of this clone. This sequence joins TRBV27 and TRBJ1-2; possible D gene TRBD1, 5 bases. This CDR3 is built from 15 residues. Deletions cut 8 bases from V and 6 bases from J, with 22 bases between. Germline V CDR1 and CDR2: MNHEY, SMNVEV (reference sequence). The CDR3 region is CASGTHLRVLHGYTF. Here the CDR3 DNA reads TGTGCCAGCGGAACTCATCTCAGGGTTCTGCATGGCTACACCTTC.

The V call is TRBV19, the J call TRBJ2-4; TRBD1 agrees at 11 bases. CDR3 length: 17 residues. The junction had 6 bases not matched to a gene; V was cut back by 5 bases and J by 0 bases. Germline CDR1 and CDR2: LNHDA and SQIVND (reference sequence). The DNA for the CDR3 is TGTGCCAGTAGTTCGGGACAGGGGGTGCCAGCCAAAAACATTCAGTACTTC. Amino acid sequence: CASSSGQGVPAKNIQYF.

The V call is TRBV29-1, the J call TRBJ2-1; 9 nucleotides match TRBD2. Germline assignment: CDR1 SQVTM and CDR2 ANQGSEA. The CDR3 is 14 amino acids. V lost 8 bases and J lost 7; bases outside the gene matches: 12. CDR3 sequence: CSSLQTSGGNEQFF. The CDR3 DNA reads TGCAGCTCCCTTCAAACAAGCGGGGGGAATGAGCAGTTCTTC.

The chain carries TRBV13 and TRBJ2-1; tentatively, D is TRBD2 (5 bases). CDR1 is PRHDT and CDR2 is FYEKMQ in the germline V gene (reference sequence). This CDR3 has 14 amino acids. V was cut by 4 bases and J by 1 base, with 8 bases left in between. CDR3 protein: CASSWGVSYNEQFF. CDR3 nucleotide sequence: TGTGCCAGCAGCTGGGGAGTATCCTACAATGAGCAGTTCTTC.